A selection of T cell receptor beta chains follows, all from one sample in a study of shared clonotypes between healthy human individuals. Assay used: immunoSEQ multiplex PCR; TCRdb lists only in-frame clones, some missing. The top ten clones hold about 0.22% of a sample with about 800,000 clones, just over 95% of them seen once. The material sequenced was naive CD8+ T cells sorted from blood. These TCRs come from a man aged 25-45 years in good health. The CDR3 runs from the conserved cysteine through the conserved F or W. D genes are given only for firm matches. Rows may omit the clone size; those that give it use once, few, many or a size class.

>TRBD2|TRBJ2-3|TRBV28|.|16
TGTGCCAGCAGTTCGGGACTAGCGGGAGTTCGTGATACGCAGTATTTT
CASSSGLAGVRDTQYF
>TRBD1|TRBJ2-6|TRBV27|.|18
TGTGCCAGCAGTTCGACAGGGAATCAGATAGTGGGGGCCAACGTCCTGACTTTC
CASSSTGNQIVGANVLTF
>.|TRBJ2-2|TRBV7-9|.|15
TGTGCCAGCGTCCATTCGACAGGGAACACCGGGGAGCTGTTTTTT
CASVHSTGNTGELFF
>.|TRBJ2-5|TRBV7-8|.|17
TGTGCCAGCAGCTTAGCGTTGAGTGGCTTCCAACAAGAGACCCAGTACTTC
CASSLALSGFQQETQYF
>TRBD1|TRBJ1-2|TRBV4-1|.|15
TGCGCCAGCAGCCAAGCCGGGACAGGGCGCTATGGCTACACCTTC
CASSQAGTGRYGYTF
>.|TRBJ2-1|TRBV4-1|.|18
TGCGCCAGCAGCCAAGTCCTGGGGGGAGATCCTTCCTACAATGAGCAGTTCTTC
CASSQVLGGDPSYNEQFF
>.|TRBJ2-5|TRBV5-6|.|15
TGTGCCAGCAGCCGACTTCTAGCGTCAGAAGAGACCCAGTACTTC
CASSRLLASEETQYF
>.|TRBJ1-4|TRBV7-9|.|16
TGTGCCAGCAGCTCCCCTCGGGGGACGGAGAATGAAAAACTGTTTTTT
CASSSPRGTENEKLFF
>.|TRBJ2-7|TRBV19|.|16
TGTGCCAGTATTCCACGGGCCAGATCCTACTACTACGAGCAGTACTTC
CASIPRARSYYYEQYF
>TRBD1|TRBJ1-2|TRBV6-6|.|14
TGTGCCAGCAGTTGGACAGGAGACGGCTATGGCTACACCTTC
CASSWTGDGYGYTF
>TRBD2|TRBJ2-7|TRBV9|.|16
TGTGCCAGCAGCGGTTTAGCGGGACCGAGCTCCTACGAGCAGTACTTC
CASSGLAGPSSYEQYF
>.|TRBJ2-1|TRBV6-7|.|18
TGTGCCAGCAGTAACGGACACGGCATACTGAGCTCCTACAATGAGCAGTTCTTC
CASSNGHGILSSYNEQFF
>.|TRBJ1-1|TRBV7-2|.|14
TGTGCCAGCAGCTTAGATATGCCGGGGGAACAAGCTTTCTTT
CASSLDMPGEQAFF
>.|TRBJ2-7|TRBV27|.|9
TGTGCCACCCACTACGAGCAGTACTTC
CATHYEQYF
>TRBD2|TRBJ2-1|TRBV7-9|.|16
TGTGCCAGCAGCCCTCCGACTAGCGGGAGCGGCAATGAGCAGTTCTTC
CASSPPTSGSGNEQFF
>TRBD1|TRBJ2-7|TRBV9|.|14
TGTGCCAGCAGCCCCCGGACAGGCGACTACGAGCAGTACTTC
CASSPRTGDYEQYF
>TRBD1|TRBJ2-7|TRBV5-1|.|15
TGCGCCAGCAGACCAGACAGGGGGACTACCTACGAGCAGTACTTC
CASRPDRGTTYEQYF
>.|TRBJ1-2|TRBV6-1|.|11
TGTGCCAGCAGTGAAGCGTATGGCTACACCTTC
CASSEAYGYTF
>TRBD1|TRBJ2-5|TRBV4-1|.|16
TGCGCCAGCAGCCAGAGGACAGGGCCAGAACAAGAGACCCAGTACTTC
CASSQRTGPEQETQYF
>.|TRBJ1-2|TRBV25-1|.|12
TGTGCCAGCACTGGGACCGAGGATGGCTACACCTTC
CASTGTEDGYTF
>TRBD2|TRBJ2-2|TRBV2|.|16
TGTGCCAGCAGTGATTCCAGCGGGGCGAACACCGGGGAGCTGTTTTTT
CASSDSSGANTGELFF
>.|TRBJ1-4|TRBV6-5|once|16
TGTGCCAGCAGTTACTCGCCCAGGGGCAGTAATGAAAAACTGTTTTTT
CASSYSPRGSNEKLFF
>TRBD2|TRBJ2-7|TRBV5-1|.|15
TGCGCCAGCAGCCGGACTAGCGGGGAAGCCTACGAGCAGTACTTC
CASSRTSGEAYEQYF
>.|TRBJ1-2|TRBV7-9|.|14
TGTGCCAGCAGCTTAGCGATTACAGGGTATGGCTACACCTTC
CASSLAITGYGYTF
>TRBD1|TRBJ2-2|TRBV13|.|16
TGTGCCAGCAGCGTGGGGGACAGGGGGTACACCGGGGAGCTGTTTTTT
CASSVGDRGYTGELFF
>TRBD1|TRBJ2-7|TRBV7-9|.|16
TGTGCCAGCAGCTACCCGGGACAGGAAGGGTCCTACGAGCAGTACTTC
CASSYPGQEGSYEQYF
>.|TRBJ2-7|TRBV9|.|15
TGTGCCAGCAGTGTTAGCTGGACAAGCTCCTACGAGCAGTACTTC
CASSVSWTSSYEQYF
>TRBD1|TRBJ2-1|TRBV11-2|.|15
TGTGCCAGCAGCCAAGGACAGGCCTCCTACAATGAGCAGTTCTTC
CASSQGQASYNEQFF
>.|TRBJ1-2|TRBV5-1|.|12
TGCGCCAGCAGCTTAGAGGCATATGGCTACACCTTC
CASSLEAYGYTF
>TRBD1|TRBJ1-5|TRBV5-1|.|15
TGCGCCAGCAGCTCCGGGACAGGGAACAATCAGCCCCAGCATTTT
CASSSGTGNNQPQHF
>TRBD2|TRBJ2-1|TRBV7-9|.|16
TGTGCCAGCAGCTTACCCAGCGGGAGAGGGTACAATGAGCAGTTCTTC
CASSLPSGRGYNEQFF
>TRBD2|TRBJ2-1|TRBV7-9|.|15
TGTGCCAGCAGCACACCGGGACTAGCGGGAGTTGAGCAGTTCTTC
CASSTPGLAGVEQFF
>.|TRBJ2-7|TRBV4-2|.|13
TGTGCCAGCAGCCAAGCTCTCTACGACGAGCAGTACTTC
CASSQALYDEQYF
>TRBD2|TRBJ2-3|TRBV7-2|.|16
TGTGCCAGCAGCTTCGGACTAGCGGGAGCGACAGATACGCAGTATTTT
CASSFGLAGATDTQYF
>.|TRBJ2-1|TRBV25-1|.|12
TGTGCCAGCAGTGAACCTGGGAATGAGCAGTTCTTC
CASSEPGNEQFF
>.|TRBJ1-2|TRBV4-1|.|14
TGCGCCAGCAGCCCCCACTGGGAAGACTATGGCTACACCTTC
CASSPHWEDYGYTF
>.|TRBJ2-4|TRBV2|.|16
TGTGCCAGCTGTGGAAAGGATACAGGGTCAAGGGACATTCAGTACTTC
CASCGKDTGSRDIQYF
>.|TRBJ2-2|TRBV28|.|15
TGTGCCAGCAGTTTAATCCCCGAGGGGACCGGGGAGCTGTTTTTT
CASSLIPEGTGELFF
>.|TRBJ2-6|TRBV27|.|14
TGTGCCAGCAGTCCACTAGCAGGGGCCAACGTCCTGACTTTC
CASSPLAGANVLTF
>.|TRBJ2-1|TRBV5-8|.|14
TGTGCCAGCAGCTTGGAGGCCTCCTACAATGAGCAGTTCTTC
CASSLEASYNEQFF
>TRBD2|TRBJ2-3|TRBV7-7|.|16
TGTGCTAGCAGCTTAGGAGCGGGAGGTTCCACAGATACGCAGTATTTT
CASSLGAGGSTDTQYF
>.|TRBJ2-7|TRBV7-9|once|15
TGTGCCAGCAGCTCCCCCCCGGGAGTCGGCTACGAGCAGTACTTC
CASSSPPGVGYEQYF